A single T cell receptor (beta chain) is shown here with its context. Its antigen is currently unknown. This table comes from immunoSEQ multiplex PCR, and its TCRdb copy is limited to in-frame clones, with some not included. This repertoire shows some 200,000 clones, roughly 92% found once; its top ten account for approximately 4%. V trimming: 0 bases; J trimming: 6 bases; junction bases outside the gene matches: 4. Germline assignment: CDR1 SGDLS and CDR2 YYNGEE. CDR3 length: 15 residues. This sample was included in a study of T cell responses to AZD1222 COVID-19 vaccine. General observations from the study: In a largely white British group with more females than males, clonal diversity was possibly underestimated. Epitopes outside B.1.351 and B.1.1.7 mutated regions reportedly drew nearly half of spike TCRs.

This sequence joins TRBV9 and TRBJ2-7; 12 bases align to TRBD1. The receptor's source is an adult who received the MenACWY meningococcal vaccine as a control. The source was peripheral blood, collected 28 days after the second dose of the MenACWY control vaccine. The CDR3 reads CASSVVGQGATEQYF. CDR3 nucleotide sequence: TGTGCCAGCAGCGTAGTGGGACAGGGGGCCACCGAGCAGTACTTC.